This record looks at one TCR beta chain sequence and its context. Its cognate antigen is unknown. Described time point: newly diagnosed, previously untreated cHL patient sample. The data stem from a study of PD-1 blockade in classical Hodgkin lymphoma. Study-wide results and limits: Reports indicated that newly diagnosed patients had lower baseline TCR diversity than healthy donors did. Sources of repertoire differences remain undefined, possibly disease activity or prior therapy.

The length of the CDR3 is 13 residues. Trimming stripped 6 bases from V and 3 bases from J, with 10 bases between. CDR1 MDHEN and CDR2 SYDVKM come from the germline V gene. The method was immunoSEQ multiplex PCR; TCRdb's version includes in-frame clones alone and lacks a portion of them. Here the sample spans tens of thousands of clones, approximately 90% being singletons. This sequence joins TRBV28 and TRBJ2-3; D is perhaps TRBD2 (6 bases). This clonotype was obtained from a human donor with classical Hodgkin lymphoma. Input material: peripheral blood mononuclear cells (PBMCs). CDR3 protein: CASSRLGTDTQYF. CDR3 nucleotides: TGTGCCAGCAGCCGACTAGGGACAGATACGCAGTATTTT.